A selection of T cell receptor beta chains follows, all from one sample in a study of blood T cell repertoires in COVID-19. The assay was immunoSEQ multiplex PCR, and TCRdb's table has in-frame clones only and misses some. The table includes a few hundred thousand clones, roughly 90% detected once. Material: peripheral blood. The receptors were sampled from a woman aged 45 to 65 with acute or convalescent COVID-19. CDR3s include the opening cysteine and the closing phenylalanine or tryptophan. A D gene is named only where the DNA matches it firmly. Some rows have no size entry. The others give once, few or many, or a class for an expanded clone.

cdr3_aa: CASTPQGQITGELFF
cdr3_nt: TGTGCCAGCACCCCCCAGGGACAGATCACCGGGGAGCTGTTTTTT
j_call: TRBJ2-2
clone_size: -
v_call: TRBV6-5
d_call: TRBD1

cdr3_aa: CASSPAAGMTYEQYF
cdr3_nt: TGTGCCAGTAGTCCGGCCGCAGGGATGACCTACGAGCAGTACTTC
j_call: TRBJ2-7
clone_size: -
v_call: TRBV19
d_call: -

cdr3_aa: CASSEADYGYTF
cdr3_nt: TGTGCCAGCTCAGAGGCGGACTATGGCTACACCTTC
j_call: TRBJ1-2
clone_size: -
v_call: TRBV18
d_call: -

cdr3_aa: CASSLGPLKAGSYNEQFF
cdr3_nt: TGTGCCAGCAGTTTAGGCCCCCTGAAAGCGGGGTCCTACAATGAGCAGTTCTTC
j_call: TRBJ2-1
clone_size: -
v_call: TRBV27
d_call: TRBD2

cdr3_aa: CAIGNRDQGQETQYF
cdr3_nt: TGTGCCATCGGGAACCGGGATCAAGGCCAAGAGACCCAGTACTTC
j_call: TRBJ2-5
clone_size: -
v_call: TRBV10-3
d_call: -

cdr3_aa: CASSHTSLELGTYNEQFF
cdr3_nt: TGTGCCAGCAGTCATACCTCCTTGGAGCTGGGTACCTACAATGAGCAGTTCTTC
j_call: TRBJ2-1
clone_size: -
v_call: TRBV6-6
d_call: -

cdr3_aa: CASSYRTGQGTEAFF
cdr3_nt: TGTGCCAGCAGCTACCGGACAGGGCAAGGCACTGAAGCTTTCTTT
j_call: TRBJ1-1
clone_size: once
v_call: TRBV3-1/TRBV3-2
d_call: TRBD1

cdr3_aa: CASSPRIGSATNEKLFF
cdr3_nt: TGTGCCAGCAGCCCGAGGATCGGCAGTGCAACTAATGAAAAACTGTTTTTT
j_call: TRBJ1-4
clone_size: -
v_call: TRBV7-2
d_call: -

cdr3_aa: CASNHPSTDTQYF
cdr3_nt: TGTGCCAGCAATCATCCCAGCACAGATACGCAGTATTTT
j_call: TRBJ2-3
clone_size: -
v_call: TRBV6-5
d_call: -

cdr3_aa: CASSLSKTEAFF
cdr3_nt: TGTGCCAGCAGTTTATCCAAAACTGAAGCTTTCTTT
j_call: TRBJ1-1
clone_size: -
v_call: TRBV12-3/TRBV12-4
d_call: -

cdr3_aa: CASSRDRDYGYTF
cdr3_nt: TGTGCCAGCAGCCGGGACAGGGACTATGGCTACACCTTC
j_call: TRBJ1-2
clone_size: -
v_call: TRBV5-6
d_call: TRBD1

cdr3_aa: CASSFSEYGYTF
cdr3_nt: TGTGCCAGCAGTTTTTCCGAGTATGGCTACACCTTC
j_call: TRBJ1-2
clone_size: -
v_call: TRBV12-3/TRBV12-4
d_call: -

cdr3_aa: CASSFGGADTQYF
cdr3_nt: TGTGCCAGCAGTTTTGGGGGGGCAGATACGCAGTATTTT
j_call: TRBJ2-3
clone_size: -
v_call: TRBV12-3/TRBV12-4
d_call: TRBD2

cdr3_aa: CAWEGTGNSPLHF
cdr3_nt: TGTGCCTGGGAAGGGACAGGGAATTCACCCCTCCACTTT
j_call: TRBJ1-6
clone_size: -
v_call: TRBV30
d_call: TRBD1

cdr3_aa: CAISESWGDQPQHF
cdr3_nt: TGTGCCATCAGTGAGTCTTGGGGGGATCAGCCCCAGCATTTT
j_call: TRBJ1-5
clone_size: -
v_call: TRBV10-3
d_call: -

cdr3_aa: CASSPRDRRSPLHF
cdr3_nt: TGTGCCAGCAGCCCTCGGGACAGAAGATCACCCCTCCACTTT
j_call: TRBJ1-6
clone_size: -
v_call: TRBV3-1/TRBV3-2
d_call: TRBD1

cdr3_aa: CASSIRGHIYEQYF
cdr3_nt: TGTGCCAGCAGCATTAGGGGGCATATATACGAGCAGTACTTC
j_call: TRBJ2-7
clone_size: once
v_call: TRBV5-6
d_call: TRBD1

cdr3_aa: CASSQTGTGELFF
cdr3_nt: TGTGCCAGCAGCCAGACAGGGACCGGGGAGCTGTTTTTT
j_call: TRBJ2-2
clone_size: -
v_call: TRBV3-1/TRBV3-2
d_call: TRBD1

cdr3_aa: CASSYDRGNQPQHF
cdr3_nt: TGTGCCAGCAGTTACGACAGGGGCAATCAGCCCCAGCATTTT
j_call: TRBJ1-5
clone_size: once
v_call: TRBV6-6
d_call: TRBD1

cdr3_aa: CASSSDRGLSGYTF
cdr3_nt: TGTGCCAGCAGCTCCGACAGGGGTCTGAGTGGCTACACCTTC
j_call: TRBJ1-2
clone_size: -
v_call: TRBV7-2
d_call: TRBD1

cdr3_aa: CASSMQGAGGGELFF
cdr3_nt: TGTGCCAGCAGTATGCAGGGGGCTGGTGGGGGGGAGCTGTTTTTT
j_call: TRBJ2-2
clone_size: -
v_call: TRBV6-5
d_call: TRBD1

cdr3_aa: CARLHVASGNEKLFF
cdr3_nt: TGTGCCAGGCTCCATGTGGCCTCGGGGAATGAAAAACTGTTTTTT
j_call: TRBJ1-4
clone_size: -
v_call: TRBV19
d_call: -

cdr3_aa: CASSVGRGEGFHGYTF
cdr3_nt: TGTGCCAGCAGCGTAGGTAGAGGGGAGGGTTTTCATGGCTACACCTTC
j_call: TRBJ1-2
clone_size: -
v_call: TRBV9
d_call: -

cdr3_aa: CASSIATGWGTDTQYF
cdr3_nt: TGTGCCAGTAGTATTGCGACAGGGTGGGGCACAGATACGCAGTATTTT
j_call: TRBJ2-3
clone_size: -
v_call: TRBV19
d_call: TRBD1

cdr3_aa: CAWSGYRDNEQFF
cdr3_nt: TGTGCCTGGAGTGGATACAGGGACAATGAGCAGTTCTTC
j_call: TRBJ2-1
clone_size: -
v_call: TRBV30
d_call: -

cdr3_aa: CASSRLPGELFF
cdr3_nt: TGTGCCAGTAGTCGACTACCCGGGGAGCTGTTTTTT
j_call: TRBJ2-2
clone_size: few
v_call: TRBV19
d_call: -

cdr3_aa: CASSAPGIQPQHF
cdr3_nt: TGTGCCAGCAGTGCCCCAGGGATTCAGCCCCAGCATTTT
j_call: TRBJ1-5
clone_size: -
v_call: TRBV12-3/TRBV12-4
d_call: -

cdr3_aa: CAWSVLTDTQYF
cdr3_nt: TGTGCCTGGAGTGTACTTACAGATACGCAGTATTTT
j_call: TRBJ2-3
clone_size: -
v_call: TRBV30
d_call: -

cdr3_aa: CASTLGVTGYNEQFF
cdr3_nt: TGTGCCAGCACCTTGGGAGTCACGGGGTACAATGAGCAGTTCTTC
j_call: TRBJ2-1
clone_size: -
v_call: TRBV11-2
d_call: -

cdr3_aa: CASSQGRAARGTDTQYF
cdr3_nt: TGTGCCAGCAGCCAAGGAAGAGCAGCCCGCGGGACAGATACGCAGTATTTT
j_call: TRBJ2-3
clone_size: -
v_call: TRBV14
d_call: -

cdr3_aa: CASSSTGGSQYF
cdr3_nt: TGTGCCAGCAGCTCCACAGGGGGCTCTCAGTATTTT
j_call: TRBJ2-3
clone_size: once
v_call: TRBV7-9
d_call: TRBD1

cdr3_aa: CASSPAELLYNEQFF
cdr3_nt: TGTGCCAGCAGCCCCGCGGAACTACTCTACAATGAGCAGTTCTTC
j_call: TRBJ2-1
clone_size: -
v_call: TRBV5-5
d_call: -

cdr3_aa: CASSQGTGDTGELFF
cdr3_nt: TGTGCCAGCAGCCAAGGAACAGGGGACACCGGGGAGCTGTTTTTT
j_call: TRBJ2-2
clone_size: few
v_call: TRBV3-1/TRBV3-2
d_call: TRBD1

cdr3_aa: CASSSALARHEQYF
cdr3_nt: TGTGCCAGCAGTTCAGCTTTAGCGAGACACGAGCAGTACTTC
j_call: TRBJ2-7
clone_size: -
v_call: TRBV7-9
d_call: -

cdr3_aa: CASSPGTGRTDTQYF
cdr3_nt: TGTGCCAGCAGCCCCGGGACAGGGCGCACAGATACGCAGTATTTT
j_call: TRBJ2-3
clone_size: -
v_call: TRBV11-3
d_call: TRBD1

cdr3_aa: CASKKGLQETQYF
cdr3_nt: TGTGCCAGCAAAAAGGGGCTGCAAGAGACCCAGTACTTC
j_call: TRBJ2-5
clone_size: -
v_call: TRBV7-2
d_call: -

cdr3_aa: CASSYETLEVEAFF
cdr3_nt: TGTGCCAGCAGTTACGAGACTCTCGAAGTGGAAGCTTTCTTT
j_call: TRBJ1-1
clone_size: -
v_call: TRBV6-2/TRBV6-3
d_call: -

cdr3_aa: CATSNYPGTDTQYF
cdr3_nt: TGTGCCACCTCGAACTACCCTGGCACAGATACGCAGTATTTT
j_call: TRBJ2-3
clone_size: -
v_call: TRBV6-5
d_call: -

cdr3_aa: CASSLLQGKKTQYF
cdr3_nt: TGTGCCAGCAGTTTGTTGCAGGGTAAAAAGACCCAGTACTTC
j_call: TRBJ2-5
clone_size: -
v_call: TRBV28
d_call: -

cdr3_aa: CASSPVGALYGYTF
cdr3_nt: TGTGCCAGCAGCCCCGTAGGAGCGCTCTATGGCTACACCTTC
j_call: TRBJ1-2
clone_size: -
v_call: TRBV9
d_call: -

cdr3_aa: CASSLSDGTNTGELFF
cdr3_nt: TGTGCCAGCAGCCTTAGCGACGGGACTAACACCGGGGAGCTGTTTTTT
j_call: TRBJ2-2
clone_size: -
v_call: TRBV7-6
d_call: -

cdr3_aa: CATSDPRLQGVYNSPLHF
cdr3_nt: TGTGCCACCAGTGATCCTAGACTTCAGGGTGTTTATAATTCACCCCTCCACTTT
j_call: TRBJ1-6
clone_size: once
v_call: TRBV24-1
d_call: -

cdr3_aa: CASSFGRRGFYEQYF
cdr3_nt: TGTGCCAGCAGTTTCGGACGGCGGGGTTTTTACGAGCAGTACTTC
j_call: TRBJ2-7
clone_size: -
v_call: TRBV2
d_call: -

cdr3_aa: CASSFTTATNEKLFF
cdr3_nt: TGTGCCAGCAGCTTTACGACAGCAACTAATGAAAAACTGTTTTTT
j_call: TRBJ1-4
clone_size: -
v_call: TRBV11-3
d_call: -

cdr3_aa: CASSESWRRGEQYF
cdr3_nt: TGCGCCAGCAGTGAGTCTTGGAGAAGGGGCGAGCAGTACTTC
j_call: TRBJ2-7
clone_size: -
v_call: TRBV10-2
d_call: -

cdr3_aa: CASSLDRGQPQHF
cdr3_nt: TGTGCCAGCAGCTTAGACCGGGGACAGCCCCAGCATTTT
j_call: TRBJ1-5
clone_size: -
v_call: TRBV7-9
d_call: -

cdr3_aa: CASSLTPIRGSQPQHF
cdr3_nt: TGTGCCAGCAGTCTTACCCCCATCAGGGGTAGTCAGCCCCAGCATTTT
j_call: TRBJ1-5
clone_size: -
v_call: TRBV27
d_call: -

cdr3_aa: CASDSANTGELFF
cdr3_nt: TGTGCCAGCGACAGTGCGAACACCGGGGAGCTGTTTTTT
j_call: TRBJ2-2
clone_size: -
v_call: TRBV6-5
d_call: -

cdr3_aa: CASSPLQGVRTDTQYF
cdr3_nt: TGTGCCAGCAGTCCCCTACAGGGGGTGAGGACAGATACGCAGTATTTT
j_call: TRBJ2-3
clone_size: few
v_call: TRBV28
d_call: TRBD1

cdr3_aa: CAISEVDTFEAFF
cdr3_nt: TGTGCCATCAGTGAGGTTGACACTTTTGAAGCTTTCTTT
j_call: TRBJ1-1
clone_size: -
v_call: TRBV10-3
d_call: -

cdr3_aa: CASSTQGSYEQYF
cdr3_nt: TGTGCCAGCAGCACCCAGGGATCCTACGAGCAGTACTTC
j_call: TRBJ2-7
clone_size: -
v_call: TRBV5-8
d_call: -

cdr3_aa: CASGLQGSYGNTIYF
cdr3_nt: TGTGCCAGTGGGCTACAGGGGTCGTACGGAAACACCATATATTTT
j_call: TRBJ1-3
clone_size: -
v_call: TRBV19
d_call: TRBD1

cdr3_aa: CASSPPLAYNEQFF
cdr3_nt: TGTGCCAGCAGCCCCCCCTTGGCTTACAATGAGCAGTTCTTC
j_call: TRBJ2-1
clone_size: -
v_call: TRBV7-9
d_call: -